These 16 T cell receptor beta chains were sequenced from one sample in a study of early stage breast cancer tumors. The table came from immunoSEQ multiplex PCR; TCRdb's copy has only in-frame clones and leaves some out. The sample carries 65,000 to 75,000 clones, approximately 80% recorded once. The specimen was blood. Receptors originate from a person aged 40 to 49 with breast cancer.

The genes are TRBV19 and TRBJ2-3, with D maybe TRBD2 (6 bases). The V end was cut by 4 bases, the J end by 6 bases, with 11 bases between. The CDR3 has 13 residues. The germline V gene encodes CDR1 LNHDA and CDR2 SQIVND (reference sequence). Written as DNA, the CDR3 is TGTGCCAGTAGTAGCGGGGACTTGGATACGCAGTATTTT. It codes for CASSSGDLDTQYF.

This clone showed up just a few times. This chain connects TRBV9 to TRBJ2-5; D is tentatively TRBD1 or TRBD2 (5 bases each). This CDR3 has 15 residues. Trimming took off 4 bases at V and 4 bases at J, with 17 bases between the two ends. CDR1 SGDLS and CDR2 YYNGEE come from the germline V gene. The CDR3 DNA sequence: TGTGCCAGCAGCTCCAATGAGGGGCGCGCAGAGACCCAGTACTTC. It yields the protein CASSSNEGRAETQYF.

The chain couples TRBV18 to TRBJ2-7, with TRBD2 as a possible D gene (6 bases). From germline, CDR1 is KGHSH and CDR2 LQKENI. This CDR3 contains 14 residues. Trimming pared 5 bases from V and 0 bases from J, leaving 11 bases between. Here the CDR3 DNA reads TGTGCCAGCTCAGGACTACTGAGCTCCTACGAGCAGTACTTC. This encodes CASSGLLSSYEQYF.

There are a few counts of this clone. The V gene is TRBV27, the J gene TRBJ1-5, with D unclear. V lost 8 bases and J 6 bases, leaving 14 bases between the germline ends. The CDR3 is 13 amino acids. Germline values: CDR1 MNHEY, CDR2 SMNVEV (reference sequence). This CDR3 is CASAQAVRQPQHF. The CDR3 DNA is TGTGCCAGCGCCCAGGCGGTTCGTCAGCCCCAGCATTTT.

V and J are TRBV19 and TRBJ2-2; no reliable D call. The germline gives CDR1 LNHDA, CDR2 SQIVND (reference sequence). Trimming stripped 4 bases from V and 5 bases from J, with 5 bases between. The CDR3 sequence is 12 residues long. CDR3 sequence: CASSTTTGELFF. CDR3 DNA: TGTGCCAGTAGTACCACGACCGGGGAGCTGTTTTTT.

CDR3 coding DNA: TGTGCCAGCAGCTTCCCCAAAGAGAACACTGAAGCTTTCTTT. It is translated as CASSFPKENTEAFF. The rearrangement joins TRBV5-8 to TRBJ1-1; D remains unclear. Trimming shortened V by 2 bases and J by 1 base, and 9 bases separated the two germline ends. In germline, CDR1 is SGHTS, CDR2 YDEGEE. This CDR3 has 14 amino acids.

The DNA for the CDR3 is TGCGCCAGCAGTGAGACTAGCGGGTTTTCCCAAGAGACCCAGTACTTC. Translated, it gives CASSETSGFSQETQYF. The V and J genes are TRBV5-1 and TRBJ2-5; 10 nucleotides match TRBD2. The V gene's germline CDR1 is SGHRS and CDR2 YFSETQ. This CDR3 has 16 residues. V lost 5 bases to trimming and J lost 1 base; unmatched junction nucleotides: 8.

The CDR3 coding sequence is TGTGCCAGCAGTGTAGGAGCCCGAAACTATGGCTACACCTTC. Translation gives CASSVGARNYGYTF. The chain joins TRBV25-1 to TRBJ1-2; D is undetermined. The CDR3 has 14 residues. V shed 4 bases and J shed 2 bases, with 11 bases lying between them. Germline loops: CDR1 MGHDK, CDR2 SYGVNS.

The rearrangement uses TRBV25-1 and TRBJ2-5; 7 nucleotides agree with TRBD1. The junction had 4 bases not matched to a gene; V was cut back by 10 bases and J by 5 bases. The CDR3 covers 11 residues. Per the germline V gene, CDR1 is MGHDK and CDR2 is SYGVNS. The chain's CDR3 is CAIDRVETQYF. The DNA for the CDR3 is TGTGCCATTGACAGGGTCGAGACCCAGTACTTC.

CDR3 sequence (DNA): TGCGCCAGCAGCCAAGAGGCAGCGAGGAGCTCCTACAATGAGCAGTTCTTC. Its translation is CASSQEAARSSYNEQFF. The chain uses TRBV4-1 and TRBJ2-1; no firm D call. Deletions cut 0 bases from V and 0 bases from J, with 12 bases between. This CDR3 has 17 amino acids. The germline V gene encodes CDR1 MGHRA and CDR2 YSYEKL.

This clone was seen more than once but under ten times. Germline is not matched at one junction end, which may reflect a read error. The rearrangement joins TRBV7-9 to TRBJ1-1; TRBD1 might be the D (5 bases). Germline CDR1 SEHNR, CDR2 FQNEAQ (reference sequence). CDR3 length: 13 amino acids. The chain's CDR3 is CASTLRGNTEAFF. The CDR3 region has the DNA TGTGCCAGCACCTTAAGGGGGAACACTGAAGCTTTCTTT.

This chain joins TRBV6-5 and TRBJ1-2; tentative D call: TRBD1 (6 bases). The CDR3 spans 15 residues. The ends were cut back, 5 bases at V and 4 bases at J, with 17 bases in the middle. The germline V gene encodes CDR1 MNHEY and CDR2 SVGAGI. The CDR3 sequence is CASSPGGVESYGYTF. CDR3 in DNA: TGTGCCAGCAGTCCCGGGGGCGTCGAGAGCTATGGCTACACCTTC.

The V gene is TRBV7-3, the J gene TRBJ2-1; 7 bases agree with TRBD2. Trimming at V came to 3 bases and at J to 6 bases, leaving 5 bases not matched to a gene. In germline, CDR1 is SGHTA, CDR2 FQGTGA. The CDR3 loop spans 14 amino acids. The CDR3: CASSFGLDGNEQFF. The CDR3 region has the DNA TGTGCCAGCAGCTTCGGACTAGATGGCAATGAGCAGTTCTTC. Full variable domain (rest looked up from reference TRBV7-3 and TRBJ2-1): GAGVSQTPSNKVTEKGKYVELRCDPISGHTALYWYRQSLGQGPEFLIYFQGTGAADDSGLPNDRFFAVRPEGSVSTLKIQRTERGDSAVYLCASSFGLDGNEQFFGPGTRLTVL.

This clone was seen more than once but under ten times. The chain recombines TRBV19 with TRBJ1-1; tentative D call: TRBD1 (5 bases). V lost 3 bases and J 8 bases, leaving 7 bases between the germline ends. Germline CDR1 is LNHDA and CDR2 is SQIVND (reference sequence). This CDR3 contains 11 residues. For the CDR3, the DNA is TGTGCCAGTAGTATCGGGGGGGAAGCTTTCTTT. It is translated as CASSIGGEAFF. Together with reference TRBV19 and TRBJ1-1, the CDR3 gives the full variable domain: DGGITQSPKYLFRKEGQNVTLSCEQNLNHDAMYWYRQDPGQGLRLIYYSQIVNDFQKGDIAEGYSVSREKKESFPLTVTSAQKNPTAFYLCASSIGGEAFFGQGTRLTVV.

The chain is built from TRBV18 and TRBJ2-5, with 11 bases fitting TRBD2. The CDR3 loop spans 15 amino acids. Germline lookup yields CDR1 KGHSH and CDR2 LQKENI. With 4 bases clipped from V and 5 bases from J, the junction kept 6 bases outside the gene matches. CDR3 nucleotides: TGTGCCAGCTCACGTTCACTAGCGGGAGAGGAGACCCAGTACTTC. It specifies CASSRSLAGEETQYF.

The rearrangement uses TRBV6-1 and TRBJ2-1; D possibly corresponds to TRBD2 (6 bases). Trimming shortened V by 2 bases and J by 0 bases, and 11 bases separated the two germline ends. The germline gives CDR1 MNHNS, CDR2 SASEGT. This CDR3 spans 16 amino acids. The DNA for the CDR3 is TGTGCCAGCAGTGAACGACGGGGGATCTCCTACAATGAGCAGTTCTTC. Amino acids: CASSERRGISYNEQFF.